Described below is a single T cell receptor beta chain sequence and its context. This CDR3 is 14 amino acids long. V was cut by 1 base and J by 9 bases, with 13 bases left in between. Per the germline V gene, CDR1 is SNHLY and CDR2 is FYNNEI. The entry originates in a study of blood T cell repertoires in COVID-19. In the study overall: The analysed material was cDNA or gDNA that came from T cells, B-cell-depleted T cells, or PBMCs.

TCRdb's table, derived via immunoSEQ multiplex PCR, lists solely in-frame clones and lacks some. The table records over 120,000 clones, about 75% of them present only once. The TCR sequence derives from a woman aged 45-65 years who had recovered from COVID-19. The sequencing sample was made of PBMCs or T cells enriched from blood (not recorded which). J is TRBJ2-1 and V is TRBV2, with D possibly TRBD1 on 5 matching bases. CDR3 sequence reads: CASSEGTPASEQFF. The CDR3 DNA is TGTGCCAGCAGTGAAGGGACACCTGCGAGTGAGCAGTTCTTC.